These T cell receptor beta chains were read from a single sample in a study of cytotoxic CD8 clonotypes in ibrutinib-treated CLL. Profiling relied on immunoSEQ multiplex PCR, and the TCRdb table lists in-frame clones only, not all of them. The repertoire holds some 14,000 clones, with more than 45% as singletons. The sequenced sample was PBMCs, obtained at a 24-month disease-progression time point, from a patient treated with ibrutinib. These receptors were taken from a human donor with chronic lymphocytic leukemia. The CDR3 runs from the conserved cysteine through the conserved F or W. A D gene is named only where the DNA matches it firmly. Where a row states a size, it is once, few, many or the class of an expanded clone; other rows omit it.

j_call: TRBJ2-3
cdr3_length: 16
v_call: TRBV5-1
d_call: TRBD1
clone_size: few
cdr3_nt: TGCGCCAGCAGCCTGGGACAGGGGGCCCCCACAGATACGCAGTATTTT
cdr3_aa: CASSLGQGAPTDTQYF

j_call: TRBJ1-2
cdr3_length: 15
v_call: TRBV19
d_call: TRBD1
clone_size: .
cdr3_nt: TGTGCCAGTACCCCTCGACAGGGGAGGAACTATGGCTACACCTTC
cdr3_aa: CASTPRQGRNYGYTF

j_call: TRBJ1-2
cdr3_length: 12
v_call: TRBV29-1
d_call: TRBD1
clone_size: .
cdr3_nt: TGCGGAACCGGGACAGGGAACTATGGCTACACCTTC
cdr3_aa: CGTGTGNYGYTF

j_call: TRBJ2-7
cdr3_length: 13
v_call: TRBV6-5
d_call: .
clone_size: few
cdr3_nt: TGTGCCAGCAGCCAGACCCTTTACTACGAGCAGTACTTC
cdr3_aa: CASSQTLYYEQYF

j_call: TRBJ1-3
cdr3_length: 15
v_call: TRBV28
d_call: .
clone_size: .
cdr3_nt: TGTGCCAGCAGTTTCGGAGGGGCCTCTGGAAACACCATATATTTT
cdr3_aa: CASSFGGASGNTIYF

j_call: TRBJ2-3
cdr3_length: 15
v_call: TRBV6-5
d_call: TRBD2
clone_size: .
cdr3_nt: TGTGCCAGCAGCCGACGGACTAGCGGAACAGATACGCAGTATTTT
cdr3_aa: CASSRRTSGTDTQYF

j_call: TRBJ2-7
cdr3_length: 16
v_call: TRBV18
d_call: .
clone_size: .
cdr3_nt: TGTGCCAGCTCAAACGTTCAGCAGGAGACTTCCTACGAGCAGTACTTC
cdr3_aa: CASSNVQQETSYEQYF

j_call: TRBJ2-1
cdr3_length: 13
v_call: TRBV29-1
d_call: .
clone_size: .
cdr3_nt: TGCAGCCCGCTCGTGGGTTCGAGGAATGAGCAGTTCTTC
cdr3_aa: CSPLVGSRNEQFF

j_call: TRBJ2-7
cdr3_length: 15
v_call: TRBV10-3
d_call: TRBD1
clone_size: .
cdr3_nt: TGTGCCATCAGTGAGCGACAGGGGAGCTCCTACGAGCAGTACTTC
cdr3_aa: CAISERQGSSYEQYF

j_call: TRBJ1-2
cdr3_length: 13
v_call: TRBV9
d_call: .
clone_size: .
cdr3_nt: TGTGCCAGCAGCGTAGCGGGGCCGGAGGGCTACACCTTC
cdr3_aa: CASSVAGPEGYTF